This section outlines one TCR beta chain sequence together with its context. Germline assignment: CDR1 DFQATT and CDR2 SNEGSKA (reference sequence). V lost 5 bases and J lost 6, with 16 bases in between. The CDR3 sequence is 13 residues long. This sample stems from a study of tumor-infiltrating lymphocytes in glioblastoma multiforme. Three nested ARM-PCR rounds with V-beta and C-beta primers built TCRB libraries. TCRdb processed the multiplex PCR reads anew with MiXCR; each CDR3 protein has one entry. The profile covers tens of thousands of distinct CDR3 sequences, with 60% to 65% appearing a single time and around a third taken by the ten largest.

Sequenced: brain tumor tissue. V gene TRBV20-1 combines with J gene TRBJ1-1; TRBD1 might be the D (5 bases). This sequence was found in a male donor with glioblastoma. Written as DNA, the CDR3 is TGCAGTGCTGTTTGGGACGGGGGGGCTGAAGCTTTCTTT. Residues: CSAVWDGGAEAFF.